This T cell receptor beta chain was identified in a study of blood T cell repertoires in COVID-19. Whole-study context: Whether acute or convalescent, the COVID-19 samples came from the United States, Italy and Spain. PBMCs, B-cell-depleted T cells, or T cells were the source of the cDNA or gDNA that made up the material.

V dropped 0 bases and J dropped 10 bases, with 17 bases sitting between them. Germline-derived CDR1 and CDR2 are SGHRS and YFSETQ. This CDR3 spans 15 amino acids. How the authors handled the data: Estimates of nucleated cell counts were drawn from the amplification of reference gene primers. Profiling relied on immunoSEQ multiplex PCR, and the TCRdb table lists in-frame clones only, not all of them. For V, J and clone size, that table is used; D and trimming come from the DNA. This sample has 150,000 to 250,000 clones, with about 80% found just once. Recruitment covered roughly 22 US areas and drew participants whose ages spanned about 18 to 89 years.

The rearrangement links TRBV5-1 to TRBJ2-1, with D possibly being TRBD1 (6 bases). The sequence was collected from a man aged 35-49 years who had recovered from COVID-19. The sequencing input was PBMCs or T cells enriched from blood (not recorded which). CDR3 nucleotides: TGCGCCAGCAGCTTGGCCGGGACACGAAATCACGAGCAGTTCTTC. Protein sequence: CASSLAGTRNHEQFF.